This T cell receptor beta chain was recorded in a study of vaccination effects on CD4 cells after COVID-19. Viral peptide pools were used in the ViraFEST assay to expand antigen-specific CD4+ T cells, and sequencing came afterward. Culture proceeded for 10 days, and CD4+ T cells were then isolated. Participants got two doses of BNT162b2 or mRNA-1273 vaccine. Each culture well received some 1.9 million PBMC. These cells were then cultured in IMDM with about 10 IU/ml IL-2 and 9.5 to 10 ug/ml peptides. Here immunoSEQ multiplex PCR was the method, and the copy in TCRdb shows in-frame clones only, minus some. The profile shows tens of thousands of clones, more than 70% of them singletons. With respect to this clone: What it binds is unknown.

Overall study findings and caveats: Late in the post-vaccination period, infection-induced and vaccine-induced clones underwent marked clonal contraction.

Sequences were derived from CD4+ T cells from PBMCs cultured with HCoV-229E spike peptides, sampled after COVID-19 vaccination. The sequence was collected from a human donor who received a COVID-19 vaccine.

CDR3 coding DNA: TGCAGCGTTAGATACCGGGGATTGAGGTATGCGGAGACCCAGTACTTC. Its protein product is CSVRYRGLRYAETQYF. The chain couples TRBV29-1 to TRBJ2-5; D might be TRBD2 (5 bases). V was shortened by 5 bases and J by 5 bases, with 24 bases between the two germline ends. CDR1 and CDR2 from the germline V gene are SQVTM and ANQGSEA. The CDR3 totals 16 residues. Looking up the rest from reference TRBV29-1 and TRBJ2-5 gives the full variable domain: SAVISQKPSRDICQRGTSLTIQCQVDSQVTMMFWYRQQPGQSLTLIATANQGSEATYESGFVIDKFPISRPNLTFSTLTVSNMSPEDSSIYLCSVRYRGLRYAETQYFGPGTRLLVL.